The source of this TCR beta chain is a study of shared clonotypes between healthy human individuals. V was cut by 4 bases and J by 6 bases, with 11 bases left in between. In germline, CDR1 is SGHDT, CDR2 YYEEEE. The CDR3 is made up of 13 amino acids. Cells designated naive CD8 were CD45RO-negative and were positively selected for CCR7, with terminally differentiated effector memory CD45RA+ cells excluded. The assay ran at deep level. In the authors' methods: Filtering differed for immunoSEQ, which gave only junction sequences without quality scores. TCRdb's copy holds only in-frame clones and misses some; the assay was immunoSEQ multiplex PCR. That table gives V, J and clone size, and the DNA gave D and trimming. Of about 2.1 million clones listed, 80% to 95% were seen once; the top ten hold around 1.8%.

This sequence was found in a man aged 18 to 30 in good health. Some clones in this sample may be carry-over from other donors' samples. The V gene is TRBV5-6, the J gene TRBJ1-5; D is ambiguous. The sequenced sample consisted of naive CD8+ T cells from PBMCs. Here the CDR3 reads CASSVSPGQPQHF. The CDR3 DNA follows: TGTGCCAGCAGCGTCTCTCCTGGTCAGCCCCAGCATTTT. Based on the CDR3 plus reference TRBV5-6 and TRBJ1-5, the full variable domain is DAGVTQSPTHLIKTRGQQVTLRCSPKSGHDTVSWYQQALGQGPQFIFQYYEEEERQRGNFPDRFSGHQFPNYSSELNVNALLLGDSALYLCASSVSPGQPQHFGDGTRLSIL.